This section outlines one TCR beta chain sequence together with its context. The antigen it binds to is not known. No clone much larger than this one lies a single base away; base qualities are absent. This entry belongs to a study of shared clonotypes between healthy human individuals (dated by TCRdb to 2018 to 2021). Regarding the complete study: The cohort comprised two women and a few men aged 18 to 49 years. To increase sequencing depth and limit assay-specific biases, different laboratories used diverse techniques to prepare libraries and sequence TCR repertoires. Per donor, three plates each were used for CD4 naive and CD4 memory, two for CD8 naive, and one for CD8 memory. Between about 0.8 and 8.9 billion PBMCs per donor were obtained by leukapheresis. To estimate repertoire size and how much clonotype sharing occurs between individuals, the study deeply sequenced the blood TCR repertoires of about 5 healthy adults.

Using the deep immunoSEQ assay, multiplex PCR amplified TCR CDR3 regions from genomic DNA. Extracted genomic DNA from each cell subset was distributed evenly across all wells of several immunoSEQ 96-well plates, and each plate was treated as a replicate. For sorted subsets, each replicate PCR was loaded with roughly 200 ng genomic DNA, equivalent to 30,000 or so T cell genomes. Purified libraries were quantified with a Qubit 3.0 fluorometer, sized on a Bioanalyzer 2100, and re-quantified with the KAPA Library Quantification kit. Every immunoSEQ 96-well plate was sequenced on a separate single-read 150-cycle Illumina NextSeq 550 flow cell. As for the authors' bioinformatics: The immunoSEQ output contained only junctional sequences without quality scores, so filtering could not match that applied to full-length reads. To assign V/J genes and CDR3, sequences were annotated using PyIR, a Python wrapper for IgBLAST v1.9, with IMGT germline references. Reads with weak V/J assignments (E-value above 1e-6), missing CDR3, stop codons, out-of-frame junctions, or ambiguous translated residues were removed. V3J clonotypes were defined as sequences sharing an identical inferred V gene, J gene, and CDR3 amino acid sequence. Percentage overlap between repertoires was calculated by dividing the number of shared unique clonotypes by the size of the smaller repertoire. RTK rarefaction, the Chao1 estimator, and Recon v2.1 estimates of unobserved clonotypes were used to assess repertoire richness. Generation probabilities for all TCRbeta clonotypes obtained by the gDNA method from several donors were computed using OLGA. Sourced from immuneACCESS, this table was stored by TCRdb with only in-frame sequences that have V and J called. A share of the clones is absent; for the studies checked, an unresolved V gene accounts for under half, and the remainder has no known explanation. Clonal size and the V and J genes are those of that table, whereas D and trimming came from the DNA. The sample has some 1 million clones on record, about 75% of them singletons. The ten largest clones take up 1.4% to 1.5% of the sample.

From the cysteine through the phenylalanine, the CDR3 covers 16 amino acids. The kept DNA is CDR3 alone, 48 bases in frame from the first base. CDR1 and CDR2, per the germline V gene (reference sequence), are MNHEY and SMNVEV. V is pared back by 7 bases and J by 2 bases, with 18 bases lying between the germline termini. Study-level results and caveats: Higher generation probabilities were observed for clonotypes shared by all four sorted-subset donors than for non-shared clonotypes. Only blood was sampled, and tissue TCR repertoires likely differ from those in blood. Naive subsets generally had larger estimated clonotype richness than memory subsets did. Because the study included only a small number of donors, the genetic and exposure-history diversity represented was limited. Incomplete sequencing was indicated by rarefaction of sorted-subset datasets, despite the large sequencing depth. Sharing across four donors was observed for approximately 4.6% of naive CD4, over 3% of naive CD8, 2% to 2.5% of memory CD4, and about 0.4% of memory CD8 clonotypes. Pairwise subsampling led to the expectation that sequencing depth would affect the degree of clonotype sharing among donors.

The donors were healthy, HIV-negative adults with no recently reported acute infections or vaccinations. Every donor was a Caucasian adult living in Nashville, Tennessee, USA. CD4+ T cells were enriched by magnetic negative selection; naive cells were then positively selected on CD45RA, and the negative fraction formed the memory subset. Blood was obtained by leukapheresis, after which PBMCs were separated by Ficoll-Histopaque density gradient centrifugation and cryopreserved in liquid nitrogen vapor phase. Analytical flow cytometry was used to check the purity and quantity of each magnetically sorted T cell population. Each sorted fraction had its genomic DNA isolated and then quantified by UV absorbance on a Nanodrop 2000c.

Sequenced input: memory CD4+ T cells sorted from blood. Interpreted using the paper, the cell subset or site label stands for: CD45RA-negative fraction. The TCR comes from a man aged 18 to 30 in good health. The chain uses TRBV27 and TRBJ2-1; matching of 6 bases hints at TRBD2 as the D gene. The bases read TGTGCCAGCACCCTCGATAGGACGGGGGCCTACAATGAGCAGTTCTTC. It translates as CASTLDRTGAYNEQFF.